These T cell receptor beta chains were read from a single sample in a study of cytomegalovirus exposure and HLA in healthy donors. TCRdb keeps only in-frame clones here, not all; method: immunoSEQ multiplex PCR. Altogether around 67,000 clones are present, approximately 90% being singletons, with the ten largest covering 9% to 13%. The sequenced material came from PBMCs. These receptor sequences come from a woman aged 25 to 39 in good health and CMV-seropositive. Both conserved end residues are part of each CDR3. Size tells how often a clone was seen (once, few, many) or the class of an expanded clone, and some rows leave it out.

v_call clone_size cdr3_aa
TRBV15 . CATSRGDTTYEQYF
TRBV19 few CASRTANYGYTF
TRBV9 . CASTRQDSTDTQYF
TRBV19 . CASSTGSYEQYF
TRBV4-1 . CASSQVIRETQYF
TRBV9 . CASSGGLQQETQYF
TRBV28 . CASSLRQGVNQPQHF
TRBV18 . CASSPRTGENQPQHF
TRBV7-8 . CASSSRDRGPRAQFF
TRBV15 . CATSRGGRQYEQYF
TRBV2 . CASSPDFYTDTQYF
TRBV28 . CASSSGGRGTQYF
TRBV5-4 . CASSLTSGRTAEQFF
TRBV29-1 . CSVGSDSGRTDTQYF
TRBV5-1 . CASSLTSGGIYNEQFF
TRBV7-8 . CASSFEATYEQYF
TRBV6-5 once CASSPRLAYEQYF
TRBV27 . CASSPFGNSYGQYF
TRBV11-2 . CASSPPGQGGEQYF
TRBV7-8 . CASSFLGQGAYQPQHF
TRBV10-3 . CAISESLAGVSEQFF
TRBV7-2 . CASSPRLADARDTQYF
TRBV27 . CASSLLGQENGYTF
TRBV4-1 . CASSQGDYFTDTQYF
TRBV5-1 . CASSLSRGSYNEQFF
TRBV27 . CASSLSGPGVRYEQYF
TRBV27 . CASSLSGASTDTQYF
TRBV5-1 . CASRPGGMNTEAFF
TRBV7-9 . CASSLPLPGGREQYF
TRBV10-1 . CASPASRSTDTQYF
TRBV7-9 . CANQEGTLGTEAFF
TRBV6-6 . CATTGTGVDEQFF
TRBV4-1 . CASSPGQGFDEQFF
TRBV27 . CASSPQGGHTEAFF
TRBV19 . CASSMGADTGELFF
TRBV2 . CASSPGTPNQPQHF
TRBV4-2 . CASSPPTSGGATGELFF
TRBV5-1 . CASSPTGVDTEAFF
TRBV9 few CASSNRGLSYNEQFF
TRBV5-1 . CASSGGRNTDTQYF
TRBV5-4 . CASSLGGGFNSPLHF
TRBV5-4 . CASSLGGPSSGANVLTF
TRBV7-8 . CASSLVLAGDNEQYF
TRBV7-3 few CASSSTGAQNSPLHF
TRBV11-2 . CASSFGERGSTDTQYF
TRBV10-3 . CAINHGQPQHF
TRBV6-5 . CASSYSTGGAYEQYF
TRBV10-3 few CAISELIAGPYEQYF
TRBV5-1 . CASSLLAGGPGGTDTQYF
TRBV7-3 . CASSSARVMNTEAFF